The 20 T cell receptor beta chains in this list originate from one sample, sequenced in a study of response to subunit inactivated influenza vaccine (dated 2018 in TCRdb). Library preparation used RT-PCR. Sequencing used an Illumina HiSeq 2500. TCRdb handled the public reads itself, with Q25 trimming in fastp and clone calling in MiXCR, and kept productive beta chains. One record per CDR3 amino acid sequence lists the most common genes and DNA. For this sample the table gives 750,000 to 850,000 distinct CDR3 sequences, of which less than 20% were detected only once. About 11% of the sample comes from the top ten. The sequencing here drew on PBMCs from blood, taken about 5 days after vaccination. These receptors were obtained from a man between 50 and 59 years old who received an inactivated influenza vaccine. Donor details come from another sample of the same person, matched by shared clones.

The sample holds a few counts of this clonotype. J is TRBJ2-3 and V is TRBV5-1; D ambiguous. The CDR3 consists of 14 residues. Between the trimmed V and J ends, which lost 5 bases and 1 base, there was a span of 11 bases. CDR1 and CDR2 (germline): SGHRS, YFSETQ. The CDR3 here is CASRKGLGTDTQYF. Here the CDR3 DNA reads TGCGCCAGCAGAAAGGGTTTGGGCACAGATACGCAGTATTTT.

In its sample, this clonotype was seen a few times. Here the CDR3 reads CASSAAGGEQYF. In DNA, the CDR3 is TGTGCCAGCAGTGCCGCAGGGGGCGAGCAGTACTTC. The chain has TRBV12-3 or TRBV12-4 and TRBJ2-7; TRBD1 agrees at 7 bases. V lost 5 bases and J lost 6; bases outside the gene matches: 4. The CDR3 has 12 residues.

The rearrangement links TRBV5-1 to TRBJ1-1; D not resolved. Germline CDR1 is SGHRS and CDR2 is YFSETQ. V was clipped by 1 base and J by 6 bases, with 19 bases between them. The CDR3 totals 16 residues. In DNA, the CDR3 is TGCGCCAGCAGCTTGCAAGGCCTCTCAGCTCCTTCTGAAGCTTTCTTT. This sequence encodes CASSLQGLSAPSEAFF.

This clonotype has a handful of counts. The J gene is TRBJ2-2, the V gene TRBV9; possibly TRBD1 for D (6 bases). The V and J ends lost 0 bases and 14 bases respectively, with 17 bases between them. The CDR3 extends over 14 amino acids. Germline values: CDR1 SGDLS, CDR2 YYNGEE. The CDR3 sequence is CASSVEAGGRVLFF. DNA of the CDR3: TGTGCCAGCAGCGTAGAAGCTGGGGGCCGCGTCCTGTTTTTT.

In its sample, this clonotype was seen a few times. The chain uses TRBV20-1 and TRBJ1-2, with 9 bases lining up with TRBD1. This CDR3 region has 16 residues. V was pared by 3 bases and J by 4 bases, with 12 bases of the junction left unmatched. Germline values: CDR1 DFQATT, CDR2 SNEGSKA (reference sequence). DNA of the CDR3: TGCAGTGCTAGGATGACCCGGGACAGGGTCTTCTATGGCTACACCTTC. Residues: CSARMTRDRVFYGYTF.

This chain uses TRBV12-3 or TRBV12-4 with TRBJ1-2; D is undetermined. Between the trimmed V and J ends, which lost 6 bases and 2 bases, there was a span of 10 bases. The CDR3 contains 13 residues. The CDR3: CASRPTENYGYTF. The CDR3 DNA is TGTGCCAGCAGACCGACGGAGAACTATGGCTACACCTTC.

This clonotype was seen more than once but under ten times. This chain connects TRBV20-1 to TRBJ2-6; D gene unclear. Germline V gene lookup returns CDR1 DFQATT and CDR2 SNEGSKA (reference sequence). CDR3 length: 16 residues. Trimming shortened V by 0 bases and J by 2 bases, and 11 bases separated the two germline ends. The CDR3 DNA sequence: TGCAGTGCTAGAGATGTTAGGGTGGCTGGGGCCAACGTCCTGACTTTC. Translating gives CSARDVRVAGANVLTF.

This clonotype has more than one count but fewer than ten. This sequence joins TRBV7-9 and TRBJ1-1; D is unclear. The CDR3 is 15 residues long. The ends were cut back, 1 base at V and 2 bases at J, with 11 bases in the middle. CDR1 SEHNR and CDR2 FQNEAQ come from the germline V gene (reference sequence). The CDR3 DNA reads TGTGCCAGCAGCTTAGATCTTGGCCACAACACTGAAGCTTTCTTT. This translates into CASSLDLGHNTEAFF.

This clonotype was seen more than once but under ten times. The CDR3 DNA sequence: TGTGCCAGCAGCTTAGTAAGAACAAGTAACTATGGCTACACCTTC. It encodes CASSLVRTSNYGYTF. V gene TRBV11-2 combines with J gene TRBJ1-2; D call uncertain. Trimming shortened V by 1 base and J by 1 base, and 10 bases separated the two germline ends. The germline CDR1 and CDR2 sequences are SGHAT and FQNNGV. The CDR3 has 15 residues.

This clonotype was seen a few times. The genes are TRBV11-2 and TRBJ2-1, with D unclear. The CDR3 is 13 amino acids. Trimming pared 3 bases from V and 4 bases from J, leaving 7 bases between. Germline assignment: CDR1 SGHAT and CDR2 FQNNGV. The CDR3 bases are TGTGCCAGCAGCTTTGCTCTTTACAATGAGCAGTTCTTC. Protein sequence: CASSFALYNEQFF.

The genes are TRBV9 and TRBJ2-1; D tentatively reads TRBD1 or TRBD2 (5 bases each). Per germline, CDR1 SGDLS and CDR2 YYNGEE. This CDR3 region has 18 residues. V lost 4 bases and J lost 2, with 22 bases in between. The CDR3 loop reads CASSLRGALGRAYNEQFF. Written as DNA, the CDR3 is TGTGCCAGCAGCCTCAGAGGGGCCCTCGGCAGGGCCTACAATGAGCAGTTCTTC.

In this sample, this clonotype turned up many times. The V call is TRBV10-3, the J call TRBJ2-3; TRBD1 aligns across 10 bases. From germline, CDR1 is ENHRY and CDR2 SYGVKD. The junction had 10 bases not matched to a gene; V was cut back by 4 bases and J by 6 bases. This CDR3 is built from 16 residues. CDR3 sequence (DNA): TGTGCCATCAGTGGAAAGACAGGGGGCATAACGGATACGCAGTATTTT. Translating it yields CAISGKTGGITDTQYF.

This clonotype was seen a handful of times. V and J are TRBV15 and TRBJ2-7; D is possibly TRBD2 (5 bases). V lost 0 bases to trimming and J lost 3 bases, with 9 bases between them. CDR1 and CDR2 from the germline V gene are LNHNV and YYDKDF (reference sequence). The CDR3 spans 14 residues. As DNA, the CDR3 is TGTGCCACCAGCAGAGATAGCGCGGGCTACGAGCAGTACTTC. Its translation: CATSRDSAGYEQYF.

There are many counts of this clonotype. This chain joins TRBV3-1 and TRBJ2-7; no definite D call. Germline V lookup: CDR1 LGHDT, CDR2 YNNKEL (reference sequence). The V end was cut by 0 bases, the J end by 2 bases, with 11 bases between. This CDR3 comprises 15 residues. The CDR3 DNA follows: TGTGCCAGCAGCCAAGAGGCGTCTTTTACCTACGAGCAGTACTTC. Translating it yields CASSQEASFTYEQYF.

This clonotype appeared many times. The chain combines TRBV29-1 with TRBJ2-2; TRBD2 is a possible D gene (5 bases). From germline, CDR1 is SQVTM and CDR2 ANQGSEA. V lost 4 bases to trimming and J lost 0 bases, with 9 bases between them. The CDR3 runs 14 residues. The CDR3 region is CSVVGLANTGELFF. The CDR3 DNA is TGCAGCGTTGTAGGACTCGCGAACACCGGGGAGCTGTTTTTT.

The chain couples TRBV12-3 or TRBV12-4 to TRBJ2-1; D could derive from TRBD1 or TRBD2 (5 bases each). The V gene lost 5 bases and the J gene lost 3 bases, with 14 bases spanning the gap. This CDR3 has 15 amino acids. In nucleotides, the CDR3 is TGTGCCAGCAGTACGGCTAGGGACCACTACAATGAGCAGTTCTTC. It codes for CASSTARDHYNEQFF.

The V and J genes are TRBV5-1 and TRBJ1-1, with a tentative D call TRBD1 (5 bases). Germline CDR1 is SGHRS and CDR2 is YFSETQ. The CDR3 covers 16 residues. V shed 0 bases and J shed 5 bases, with 17 bases lying between them. CDR3 loop: CASSLEGRGGRTEAFF. In DNA, the CDR3 is TGCGCCAGCAGCTTGGAGGGTAGGGGTGGTAGAACTGAAGCTTTCTTT.

The gene calls are TRBV10-3 and TRBJ2-1, with D possibly being TRBD2 (5 bases). Looked up from germline, CDR1 is ENHRY and CDR2 is SYGVKD. The length of the CDR3 is 14 residues. V gave up 2 bases and J gave up 7 bases, with 12 bases separating them. The CDR3 DNA reads as TGTGCCATCAGTGAGGAGGCGGGCGGGAATGAGCAGTTCTTC. As protein: CAISEEAGGNEQFF.

The chain links TRBV28 to TRBJ1-2, with D possibly being TRBD1 (6 bases). The CDR3 runs 13 residues. Germline V gives CDR1 MDHEN, CDR2 SYDVKM. V was pared by 3 bases and J by 7 bases, with 12 bases between. The CDR3 loop reads CASSFRGRGGYTF. The CDR3 DNA reads TGTGCCAGCAGTTTCCGGGGGCGCGGTGGCTACACCTTC.

This clonotype was found a few times. The V call is TRBV29-1, the J call TRBJ2-1, with 12 nucleotides matching TRBD2. This CDR3 has 12 residues. CDR1 SQVTM and CDR2 ANQGSEA come from the germline V gene. Trimming at V came to 7 bases and at J to 7 bases, leaving 2 bases not matched to a gene. CDR3 in amino acids: CSDLAGGNEQFF. The CDR3 DNA follows: TGCAGCGACCTAGCGGGGGGGAATGAGCAGTTCTTC.